This T cell receptor (beta chain) originates from a study of blood T cell repertoires in COVID-19. Across the study: Spain, Italy and the United States supplied samples that represented acute and convalescent COVID-19. PBMCs, B-cell-depleted T cells, or T cells were the source of the cDNA or gDNA that made up the material.

Some clones are missing from TCRdb's copy, which holds only in-frame ones; the method was immunoSEQ multiplex PCR. The sample records 100,000 to 150,000 clones, approximately 83% being singletons. After removal of 7 bases from V and 7 bases from J, the junction contained 11 bases not matched to a gene. The CDR3 extends over 14 amino acids. Looked up from germline, CDR1 is MNHEY and CDR2 is SVGAGI. The specimen was peripheral blood. The chain has TRBV6-5 and TRBJ1-2; 8 nucleotides line up with TRBD1. The clonotype comes from a woman at least 80 years old with acute or convalescent COVID-19. CDR3 DNA sequence: TGTGCCAGCACCACGGACAGGGACGGTTTTGGCTACACCTTC. Protein product: CASTTDRDGFGYTF.